Sequencing of this T cell receptor beta chain was carried out in a study of blood T cell repertoires in COVID-19. CDR1 is KGHDR, CDR2 SFDVKD, per germline. V lost 0 bases to trimming and J lost 0 bases, with 8 bases between them. The CDR3 spans 16 residues. Here immunoSEQ multiplex PCR was the method, and the copy in TCRdb shows in-frame clones only, minus some. The sample yields fewer than 200,000 clones, approximately 90% seen once. The specimen was peripheral blood. The origin of this receptor is a man in his fifties or sixties with acute or convalescent COVID-19. The chain uses TRBV24-1 and TRBJ2-1; the D gene is possibly TRBD2 (6 bases). The chain's CDR3 is CATSDLGRSSYNEQFF. As DNA, the CDR3 is TGTGCCACCAGTGATTTGGGGAGGAGCTCCTACAATGAGCAGTTCTTC.